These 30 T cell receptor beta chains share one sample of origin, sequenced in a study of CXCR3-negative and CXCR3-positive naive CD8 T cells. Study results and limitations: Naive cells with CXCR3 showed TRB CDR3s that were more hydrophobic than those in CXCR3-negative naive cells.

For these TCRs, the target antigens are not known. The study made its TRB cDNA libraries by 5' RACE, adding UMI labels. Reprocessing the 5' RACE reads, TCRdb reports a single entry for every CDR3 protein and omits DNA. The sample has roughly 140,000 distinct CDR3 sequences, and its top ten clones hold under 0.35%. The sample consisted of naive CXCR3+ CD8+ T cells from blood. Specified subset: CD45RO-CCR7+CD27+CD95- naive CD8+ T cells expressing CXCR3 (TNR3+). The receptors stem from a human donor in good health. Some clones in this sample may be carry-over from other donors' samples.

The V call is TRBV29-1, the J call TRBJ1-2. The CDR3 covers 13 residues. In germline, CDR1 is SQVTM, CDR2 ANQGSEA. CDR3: CSVEDGSLYGYTF.

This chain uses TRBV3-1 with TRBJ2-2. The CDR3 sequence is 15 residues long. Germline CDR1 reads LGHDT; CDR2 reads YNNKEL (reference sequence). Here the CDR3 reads CASSQGSANTGELFF.

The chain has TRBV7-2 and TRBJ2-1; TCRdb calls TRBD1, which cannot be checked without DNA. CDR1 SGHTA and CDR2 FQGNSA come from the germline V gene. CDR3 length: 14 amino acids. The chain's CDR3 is CASSFSPGDLEQLF.

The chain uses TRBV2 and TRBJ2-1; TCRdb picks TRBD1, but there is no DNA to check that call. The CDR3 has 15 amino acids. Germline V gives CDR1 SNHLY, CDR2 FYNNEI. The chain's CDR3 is CASSGTGFSYNEQFF.

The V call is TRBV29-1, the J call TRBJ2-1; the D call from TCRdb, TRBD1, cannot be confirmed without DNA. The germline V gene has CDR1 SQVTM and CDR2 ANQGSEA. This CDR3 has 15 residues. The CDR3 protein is CSVEPGQGWGNEQFF.

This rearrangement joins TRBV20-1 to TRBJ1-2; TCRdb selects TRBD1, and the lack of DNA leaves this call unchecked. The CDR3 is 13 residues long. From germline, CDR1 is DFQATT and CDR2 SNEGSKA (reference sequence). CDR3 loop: CSASEGAGHGYTF.

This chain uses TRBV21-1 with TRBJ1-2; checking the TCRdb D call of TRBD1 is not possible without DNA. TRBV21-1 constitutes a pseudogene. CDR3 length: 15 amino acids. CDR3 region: CASTLTRKANYGYTF.

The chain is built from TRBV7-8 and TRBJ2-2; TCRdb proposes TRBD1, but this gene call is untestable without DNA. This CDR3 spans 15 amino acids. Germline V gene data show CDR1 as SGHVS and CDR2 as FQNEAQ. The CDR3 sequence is CASNFRGTNTGELFF.

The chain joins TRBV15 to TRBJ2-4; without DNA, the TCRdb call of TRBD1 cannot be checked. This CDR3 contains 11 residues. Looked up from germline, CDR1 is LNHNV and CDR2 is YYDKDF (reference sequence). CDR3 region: CATKGGNIQYF.

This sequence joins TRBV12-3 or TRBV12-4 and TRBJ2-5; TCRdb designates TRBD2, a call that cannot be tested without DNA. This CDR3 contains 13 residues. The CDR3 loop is CASSLAFEADQYF.

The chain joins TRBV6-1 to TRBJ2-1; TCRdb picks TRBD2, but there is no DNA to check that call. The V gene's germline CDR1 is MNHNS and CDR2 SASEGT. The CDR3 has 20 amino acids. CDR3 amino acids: CASSPPGLAGGLMAVNEQFF.

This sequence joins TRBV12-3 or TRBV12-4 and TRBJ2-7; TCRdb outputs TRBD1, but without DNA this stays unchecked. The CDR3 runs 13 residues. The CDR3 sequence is CASSFPASYEQYF.

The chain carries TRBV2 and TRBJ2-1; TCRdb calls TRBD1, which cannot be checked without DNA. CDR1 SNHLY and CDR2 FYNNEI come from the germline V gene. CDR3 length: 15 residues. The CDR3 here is CASYRRSSSYNEPFF.

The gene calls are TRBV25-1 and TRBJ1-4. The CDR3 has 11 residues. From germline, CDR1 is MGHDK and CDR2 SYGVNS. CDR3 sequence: CASGGYEKLFF.

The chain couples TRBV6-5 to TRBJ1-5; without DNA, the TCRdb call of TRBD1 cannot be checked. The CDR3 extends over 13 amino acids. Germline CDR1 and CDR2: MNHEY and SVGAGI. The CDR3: CASSPWSNQPQHF.

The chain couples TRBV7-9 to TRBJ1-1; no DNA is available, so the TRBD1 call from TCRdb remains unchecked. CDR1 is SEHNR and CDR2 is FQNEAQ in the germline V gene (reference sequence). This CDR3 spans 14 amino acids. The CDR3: CASSLGQGPPVAFF.

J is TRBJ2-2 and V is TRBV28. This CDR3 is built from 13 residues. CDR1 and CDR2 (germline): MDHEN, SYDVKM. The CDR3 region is CASSLLRSGELFF.

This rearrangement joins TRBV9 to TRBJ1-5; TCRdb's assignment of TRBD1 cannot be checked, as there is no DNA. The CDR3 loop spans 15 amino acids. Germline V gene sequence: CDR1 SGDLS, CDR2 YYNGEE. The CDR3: CASSVGGADHQPQHF.

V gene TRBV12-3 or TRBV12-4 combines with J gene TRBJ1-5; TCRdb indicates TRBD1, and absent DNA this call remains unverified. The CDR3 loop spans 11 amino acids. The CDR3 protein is CASSPGWAQHF.

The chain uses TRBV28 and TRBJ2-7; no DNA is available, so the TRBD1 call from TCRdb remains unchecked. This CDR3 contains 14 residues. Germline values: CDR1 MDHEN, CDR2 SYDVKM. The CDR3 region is CASSFSGTGYEQYF.

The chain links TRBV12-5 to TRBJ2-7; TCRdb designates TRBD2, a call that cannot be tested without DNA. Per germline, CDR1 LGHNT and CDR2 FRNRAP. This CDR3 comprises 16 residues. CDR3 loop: CASVRGTSGVLYEQYF.

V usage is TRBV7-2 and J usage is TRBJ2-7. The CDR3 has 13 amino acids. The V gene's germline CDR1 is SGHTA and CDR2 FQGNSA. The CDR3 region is CASSLGLRRERYF.

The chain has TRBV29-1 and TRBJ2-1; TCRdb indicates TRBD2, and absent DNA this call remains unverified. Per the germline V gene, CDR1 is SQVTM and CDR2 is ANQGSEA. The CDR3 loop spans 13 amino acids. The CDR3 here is CSVEAGVYNEQFF.

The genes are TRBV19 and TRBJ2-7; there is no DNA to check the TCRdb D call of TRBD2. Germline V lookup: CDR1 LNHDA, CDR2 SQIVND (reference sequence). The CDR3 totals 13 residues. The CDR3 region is CASSISAGYEQYF.

This CDR3 reads CASSLDSVIRGTEAFF. V is TRBV12-3 or TRBV12-4 and J is TRBJ1-1; the D gene TCRdb calls, TRBD1, cannot be checked with no DNA. The CDR3 sequence is 16 residues long.

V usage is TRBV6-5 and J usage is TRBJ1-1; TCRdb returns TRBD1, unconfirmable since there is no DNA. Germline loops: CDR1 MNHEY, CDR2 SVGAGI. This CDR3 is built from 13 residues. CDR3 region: CASRATGDTEAFF.

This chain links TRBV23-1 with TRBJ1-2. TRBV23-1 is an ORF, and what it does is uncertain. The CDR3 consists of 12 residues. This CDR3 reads CASSGSNYGYTF.

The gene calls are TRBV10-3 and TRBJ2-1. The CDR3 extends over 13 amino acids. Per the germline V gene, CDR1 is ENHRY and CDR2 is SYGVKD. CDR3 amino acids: CAISESGNNEQFF.

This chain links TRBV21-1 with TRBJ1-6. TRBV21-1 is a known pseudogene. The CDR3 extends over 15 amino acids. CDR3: CASSPMRGDNSPLHF.

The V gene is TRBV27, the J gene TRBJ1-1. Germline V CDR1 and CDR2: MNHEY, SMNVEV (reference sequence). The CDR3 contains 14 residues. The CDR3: CASSLSLGNTEAFF.